The 30 T cell receptor beta chains reported below all come from one sample, sequenced in a study of breast tumors, draining lymph nodes, adjacent tissues. MiXCR, applied by TCRdb to the multiplex PCR reads, yields one record per CDR3 protein. In the table there are about 63,000 distinct CDR3 sequences, roughly 57% of which are singletons. The sequenced sample consisted of breast tumor tissue. The origin of the receptors is a female donor with breast cancer. Some clones in this sample may be carry-over from other donors' samples.

This chain uses TRBV20-1 with TRBJ2-7; D not resolved. CDR3 length equals 11 residues. CDR1 and CDR2 (germline): DFQATT, SNEGSKA (reference sequence). V gave up 6 bases and J gave up 3 bases, with 9 bases separating them. The CDR3 DNA reads as TGCAGTGCACGGGCAATCTACGAGCAGTACTTC. Translating it yields CSARAIYEQYF.

In this sample, this clonotype turned up many times. The genes are TRBV7-3 and TRBJ2-6; D unresolved. The CDR3 extends over 15 amino acids. Germline assignment: CDR1 SGHTA and CDR2 FQGTGA. V was pared by 5 bases and J by 0 bases, with 8 bases between. In DNA form, the CDR3 reads TGTGCCAGCAGCCCAGGAAGCTCTGGGGCCAACGTCCTGACTTTC. It encodes CASSPGSSGANVLTF.

The sample holds one count of this clonotype. V gene TRBV5-1 combines with J gene TRBJ2-1; 10 nucleotides match TRBD2. This CDR3 has 16 residues. After removal of 4 bases from V and 4 bases from J, the junction contained 8 bases not matched to a gene. The germline V gene has CDR1 SGHRS and CDR2 YFSETQ. CDR3 sequence: CASSQTGTSAYNEQFF. CDR3 coding DNA: TGCGCCAGCAGCCAGACGGGGACTAGCGCTTACAATGAGCAGTTCTTC. The full variable domain, in which reference TRBV5-1 and TRBJ2-1 provide the parts outside the CDR3, is KAGVTQTPRYLIKTRGQQVTLSCSPISGHRSVSWYQQTPGQGLQFLFEYFSETQRNKGNFPGRFSGRQFSNSRSEMNVSTLELGDSALYLCASSQTGTSAYNEQFFGPGTRLTVL.

As regards this clonotype: Mismatch with germline at one junction end may stem from a read error. The rearrangement joins TRBV12-5 to TRBJ2-5; D is ambiguous. The length of the CDR3 is 13 residues. Germline values: CDR1 LGHNT, CDR2 FRNRAP. This CDR3 is CAGGHTDQETQYF. In DNA form, the CDR3 reads TGTGCTGGTGGGCACACAGACCAAGAGACCCAGTACTTC.

This clonotype has only one observation. The chain couples TRBV20-1 to TRBJ1-2, with a possible D match to TRBD1 (5 bases). Per germline, CDR1 DFQATT and CDR2 SNEGSKA (reference sequence). The CDR3 has 12 residues. With 2 bases removed from V and 4 bases from J, the gap between germline ends came to 8 bases. In DNA form, the CDR3 reads TGCAGTGCTAGACAGGACACCTATGGCTACACCTTC. Translated, it gives CSARQDTYGYTF.

Concerning this clonotype: A single base separates this from a much larger clone, so it may be a read error. The gene calls are TRBV28 and TRBJ2-7; the D is unclear. The CDR3 loop spans 11 amino acids. Germline CDR1 is MDHEN and CDR2 is SYDVKM. CDR3 sequence: CASSPFYERYF. The CDR3 bases are TGTGCCAGCAGTCCTTTCTACGAGCGGTACTTC.

V and J are TRBV6-5 and TRBJ1-2, with unresolved D. The CDR3 has 10 amino acids. Germline V gene lookup returns CDR1 MNHEY and CDR2 SVGAGI. The V end lost 8 bases, the J end lost 3 bases, and 4 bases lay between the germline ends. Here the CDR3 reads CASGYYGYTF. In DNA form, the CDR3 reads TGTGCCAGCGGGTACTATGGCTACACCTTC.

The J gene is TRBJ2-7, the V gene TRBV2; 8 bases are a match to TRBD2. The CDR3 length is 13 residues. Germline V CDR1 and CDR2: SNHLY, FYNNEI. V lost 8 bases and J lost 3; bases outside the gene matches: 6. The CDR3 bases are TGTGCCAGCCAAGCGGGAGCCTTCTACGAGCAGTACTTC. This encodes CASQAGAFYEQYF.

V gene TRBV20-1 combines with J gene TRBJ2-2; D unclear. CDR3 size: 15 residues. In germline, CDR1 is DFQATT, CDR2 SNEGSKA (reference sequence). Between the trimmed V and J ends, which lost 0 bases and 11 bases, there was a span of 19 bases. The CDR3 coding sequence is TGCAGTGCTAGAGATACTCAGGAAGCTACGGGCGAGCTGTTTTTT. Protein: CSARDTQEATGELFF.

This clonotype was seen ten or more times. The genes are TRBV6-2 or TRBV6-3 and TRBJ2-7, with unresolved D. V was cut by 5 bases and J by 2 bases, with 7 bases left in between. Germline V CDR1 and CDR2: MNHEY, SVGEGT. The CDR3 extends over 12 amino acids. The CDR3 coding sequence is TGTGCCAGCAGTGGAGCAGCCTACGAGCAGTACTTC. Translating gives CASSGAAYEQYF.

Concerning this clonotype: A junction end diverges from the germline sequence, so it may reflect a read error. J is TRBJ2-5 and V is TRBV7-9; no firm D call. Germline V gives CDR1 SEHNR, CDR2 FQNEAQ (reference sequence). This CDR3 spans 14 amino acids. The CDR3 region has the DNA TGTGCCAGCAGCCAGCAAAGCGAAGAAGAGACCCGGTACTTC. This encodes CASSQQSEEETRYF. Full variable domain (rest looked up from reference TRBV7-9 and TRBJ2-5): DTGVSQNPRHKITKRGQNVTFRCDPISEHNRLYWYRQTLGQGPEFLTYFQNEAQLEKSRLLSDRFSAERPKGSFSTLEIQRTEQGDSAMYLCASSQQSEEETRYFGPGTRLLVL.

This clonotype was counted ten times or more. A clone one base away is much larger, so this may be a read error. This chain uses TRBV20-1 with TRBJ2-7, with a weak D call TRBD1 (5 bases). CDR3 length equals 15 residues. V was pared by 0 bases and J by 7 bases, with 19 bases between. Germline values: CDR1 DFQATT, CDR2 SNEGSKA (reference sequence). DNA for the CDR3: TGCAGTGCTAGAGACGGAGACAGTCAGACCTGGGAGCAGTACTTC. This sequence encodes CSARDGDSQTWEQYF.

The chain employs TRBV12-3 or TRBV12-4 and TRBJ1-3; D not resolved. Trimming stripped 3 bases from V and 4 bases from J, with 10 bases between. The CDR3 is made up of 14 amino acids. CDR3 sequence reads: CASSLAIPGNTIYF. The DNA for the CDR3 is TGTGCCAGCAGTTTGGCGATACCCGGAAACACCATATATTTT.

The V call is TRBV7-2, the J call TRBJ1-2, with a tentative D call TRBD1 (6 bases). The V end lost 1 base, the J end lost 2 bases, and 14 bases lay between the germline ends. CDR3 length: 16 residues. The germline V gene encodes CDR1 SGHTA and CDR2 FQGNSA. The CDR3 sequence is CASSLGSLTGNYGYTF. The CDR3, as DNA: TGTGCCAGCAGCTTAGGATCCCTAACAGGGAACTATGGCTACACCTTC.

In its sample, this clonotype was seen many times. The chain has TRBV12-3 or TRBV12-4 and TRBJ2-7; TRBD1 agrees at 8 bases. V was clipped by 5 bases and J by 6 bases; unmatched bases: 12. This CDR3 spans 15 amino acids. The CDR3, as DNA: TGTGCCAGCAGTACTGGACAGGGTGGAGAGTCCGAGCAGTACTTC. This encodes CASSTGQGGESEQYF.

CDR3 sequence (DNA): TGTGCCAGCAGTAAGGACAGGGGCAACGTCCTGACTTTC. This codes for CASSKDRGNVLTF. The gene calls are TRBV2 and TRBJ2-6; 9 bases line up with TRBD1. The V gene's germline CDR1 is SNHLY and CDR2 FYNNEI. Trimming at V came to 5 bases and at J to 9 bases, leaving 2 bases not matched to a gene. The CDR3 is 13 amino acids.

This clonotype came up a few times. The chain uses TRBV25-1 and TRBJ1-4, with a possible D match to TRBD1 (6 bases). The CDR3 length is 16 residues. Germline loops: CDR1 MGHDK, CDR2 SYGVNS. V shed 1 base and J shed 5 bases, with 14 bases lying between them. The CDR3 region is CASSEWGQGLNEKLFF. The CDR3 region has the DNA TGTGCCAGCAGTGAATGGGGTCAGGGGTTGAATGAAAAACTGTTTTTT.

As to this clonotype: The conserved closing phenylalanine or tryptophan is absent in this CDR3, likely reflecting a read error. The chain employs TRBV12-3 or TRBV12-4 and TRBJ2-1; TRBD2 agrees at 10 bases. Losses at the gene ends were 9 bases for V and 3 bases for J; bases not matched to a gene: 8. This CDR3 has 15 residues. The DNA for the CDR3 is TGTGCCAGTACAGACCCTAGCGGGAGCTACAATGAGCAGTTCCTC. Protein product: CASTDPSGSYNEQFL.

This clonotype was counted at least ten times. The chain uses TRBV5-6 and TRBJ2-3, with 10 bases matching TRBD1. Germline CDR1 and CDR2: SGHDT and YYEEEE. Unmatched junction bases numbered 3, after V lost 3 bases and J lost 2 bases. The CDR3 extends over 15 amino acids. The CDR3 coding sequence is TGTGCCAGCAGCTGGGACAGGGGCCTCACAGATACGCAGTATTTT. It encodes CASSWDRGLTDTQYF.

For this clonotype: The junction differs from germline at one of its ends, possibly a read error. This rearrangement joins TRBV7-3 to TRBJ1-6; 7 nucleotides match TRBD1. The CDR3 length is 13 residues. Per the germline V gene, CDR1 is SGHTA and CDR2 is FQGTGA. This CDR3 is CASSLTGESPLHF. CDR3 nucleotides: TGTGCCAGCAGCCTAACAGGGGAATCACCCCTCCACTTT.

This chain uses TRBV20-1 with TRBJ2-1; D not resolved. V lost 3 bases and J lost 8, with 8 bases in between. The CDR3 has 11 amino acids. The germline V gene encodes CDR1 DFQATT and CDR2 SNEGSKA (reference sequence). The CDR3 reads CSARVRDEQFF. The CDR3 DNA sequence: TGCAGTGCTAGGGTAAGGGATGAGCAGTTCTTC.

Only one count was recorded for this clonotype. This chain uses TRBV5-1 with TRBJ1-4; 7 bases match TRBD1. Germline loops: CDR1 SGHRS, CDR2 YFSETQ. The V gene end was trimmed by 2 bases and the J gene end by 4 bases; junction bases not matched to a gene: 5. The CDR3 has 15 residues. The CDR3 DNA is TGCGCCAGCAGCTTCGGCACAGGGGATAATGAAAAACTGTTTTTT. Its protein is CASSFGTGDNEKLFF. Full variable domain (rest looked up from reference TRBV5-1 and TRBJ1-4): KAGVTQTPRYLIKTRGQQVTLSCSPISGHRSVSWYQQTPGQGLQFLFEYFSETQRNKGNFPGRFSGRQFSNSRSEMNVSTLELGDSALYLCASSFGTGDNEKLFFGSGTQLSVL.

Details on this clonotype: A much larger clone differs from this one at a single base, so this may be a read error. The chain uses TRBV28 and TRBJ2-5; 15 bases match TRBD2. The CDR3 loop spans 18 amino acids. From germline, CDR1 is MDHEN and CDR2 SYDVKM. As DNA, the CDR3 is TGTGCCAGCACTCCGGGACTAGCGGGAGGAGCATACCAAGAGGCCCAGTACTTC. Encoded protein: CASTPGLAGGAYQEAQYF. Combining the CDR3 with reference TRBV28 and TRBJ2-5 gives the whole variable domain DVKVTQSSRYLVKRTGEKVFLECVQDMDHENMFWYRQDPGLGLRLIYFSYDVKMKEKGDIPEGYSVSREKKERFSLILESASTNQTSMYLCASTPGLAGGAYQEAQYFGPGTRLLVL.

The rearrangement joins TRBV27 to TRBJ2-1; the D is unclear. Germline loops: CDR1 MNHEY, CDR2 SMNVEV (reference sequence). V gave up 4 bases and J gave up 13 bases, with 11 bases separating them. This CDR3 is 11 amino acids long. The CDR3 sequence: CASSCTEEQFF. The CDR3, as DNA: TGTGCCAGCAGTTGCACAGAGGAACAGTTCTTC.

J is TRBJ1-5 and V is TRBV19, with D hard to call. This CDR3 comprises 15 residues. The V end was cut by 5 bases, the J end by 4 bases, with 15 bases between. Germline-derived CDR1 and CDR2 are LNHDA and SQIVND (reference sequence). The CDR3 region has the DNA TGTGCCAGTAGTGATTCCCCCCTGATAAATCAGCCCCAGCATTTT. This sequence encodes CASSDSPLINQPQHF.

The genes are TRBV7-2 and TRBJ2-7; no firm D call. CDR1 is SGHTA and CDR2 is FQGNSA in the germline V gene. The CDR3 sequence is 10 residues long. V dropped 4 bases and J dropped 2 bases, with 0 bases sitting between them. CDR3 sequence reads: CASSSYEQYF. For the CDR3, the DNA is TGTGCCAGCAGCTCCTACGAGCAGTACTTC.

The gene calls are TRBV7-3 and TRBJ2-7; either TRBD1 or TRBD2 may supply D (6 bases each). The CDR3 is 15 residues long. The germline gives CDR1 SGHTA, CDR2 FQGTGA. V was trimmed by 5 bases and J by 2 bases, leaving 16 bases between them. CDR3 sequence reads: CASSHGPGAAYEQYF. CDR3 in DNA: TGTGCCAGCAGCCACGGGCCGGGGGCCGCCTACGAGCAGTACTTC.

This clonotype has ten or more counts. The rearrangement joins TRBV4-3 to TRBJ1-4; D remains ambiguous. This CDR3 spans 13 amino acids. With 2 bases removed from V and 4 bases from J, the gap between germline ends came to 5 bases. Germline V gives CDR1 LGHNA, CDR2 YSLEER. The CDR3 bases are TGCGCCAGCAGCCAAACAGATAATGAAAAACTGTTTTTT. It encodes CASSQTDNEKLFF.

The V gene is TRBV10-3, the J gene TRBJ2-3, with 11 bases lining up with TRBD2. V shed 1 base, J shed 0 bases, and the junction held 6 bases outside the gene matches. Germline CDR1 is ENHRY and CDR2 is SYGVKD. The CDR3 totals 18 residues. The DNA of the CDR3 is TGTGCCATCAGTGAGTGGGGGACTAGCGGAACTAGCACAGATACGCAGTATTTT. Translating it yields CAISEWGTSGTSTDTQYF.

This clonotype has ten or more counts. This rearrangement joins TRBV12-3 or TRBV12-4 to TRBJ2-2, with 8 bases aligning to TRBD1. V lost 7 bases, J lost 0 bases, and 1 base stayed unmatched. The CDR3 totals 14 residues. DNA for the CDR3: TGTGCCAGCAAACAGGGGGCGAACACCGGGGAGCTGTTTTTT. Translated: CASKQGANTGELFF.